Described below is a single T cell receptor beta chain sequence and its context. The CDR3 covers 14 residues. Trimming shortened V by 3 bases and J by 6 bases, and 14 bases separated the two germline ends. Germline CDR1 and CDR2: SEHNR and FQNEAQ (reference sequence). PCR involved 60 Vbeta and 13 Jbeta primers. Assay: immunoSEQ multiplex PCR; the TCRdb copy retains only in-frame clones and omits some. Among some 130,000 clones listed, 80% were seen once. The record originates from a study of cytomegalovirus exposure and HLA in healthy donors. The sequenced sample consisted of PBMCs. V gene TRBV7-9 combines with J gene TRBJ1-1; D unclear. This TCR derives from a woman aged 40 to 50 in good health and CMV-seronegative. DNA of the CDR3: TGTGCCAGCAGCTTCACTCACAGTTCGTCTGAAGCTTTCTTT. It yields the protein CASSFTHSSSEAFF.